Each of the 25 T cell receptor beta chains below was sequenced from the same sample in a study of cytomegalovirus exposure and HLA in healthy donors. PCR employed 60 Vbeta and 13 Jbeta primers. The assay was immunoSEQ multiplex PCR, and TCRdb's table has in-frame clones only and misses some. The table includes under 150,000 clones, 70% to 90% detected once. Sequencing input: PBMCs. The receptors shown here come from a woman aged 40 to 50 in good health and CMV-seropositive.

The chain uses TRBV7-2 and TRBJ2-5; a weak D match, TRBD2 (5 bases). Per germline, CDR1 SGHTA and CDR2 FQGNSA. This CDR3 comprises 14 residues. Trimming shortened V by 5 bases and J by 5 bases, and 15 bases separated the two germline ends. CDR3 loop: CASSLRPSPETQYF. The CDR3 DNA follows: TGTGCCAGCAGCCTTAGACCTAGCCCGGAGACCCAGTACTTC.

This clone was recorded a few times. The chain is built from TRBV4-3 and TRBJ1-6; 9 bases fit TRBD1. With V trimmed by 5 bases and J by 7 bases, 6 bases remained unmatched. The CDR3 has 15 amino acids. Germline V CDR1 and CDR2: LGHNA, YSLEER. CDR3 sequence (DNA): TGCGCCAGCAGCGTGTTACAGGGGGCCAATTCACCCCTCCACTTT. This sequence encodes CASSVLQGANSPLHF.

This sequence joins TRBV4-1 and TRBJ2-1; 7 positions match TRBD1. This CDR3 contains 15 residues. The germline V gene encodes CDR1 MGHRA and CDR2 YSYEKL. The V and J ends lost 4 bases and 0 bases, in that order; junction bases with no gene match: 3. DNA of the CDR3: TGCGCCAGCAGCCTCGACAGGGTCTCCTACAATGAGCAGTTCTTC. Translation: CASSLDRVSYNEQFF.

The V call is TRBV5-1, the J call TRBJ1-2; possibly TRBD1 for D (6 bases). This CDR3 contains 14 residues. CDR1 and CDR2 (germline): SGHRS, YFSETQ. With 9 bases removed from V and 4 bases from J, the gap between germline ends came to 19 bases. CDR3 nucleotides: TGCGCCACCGCCGCTTCGGACAGCCGCTATGGCTACACCTTC. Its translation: CATAASDSRYGYTF. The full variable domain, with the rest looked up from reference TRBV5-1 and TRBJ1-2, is KAGVTQTPRYLIKTRGQQVTLSCSPISGHRSVSWYQQTPGQGLQFLFEYFSETQRNKGNFPGRFSGRQFSNSRSEMNVSTLELGDSALYLCATAASDSRYGYTFGSGTRLTVV.

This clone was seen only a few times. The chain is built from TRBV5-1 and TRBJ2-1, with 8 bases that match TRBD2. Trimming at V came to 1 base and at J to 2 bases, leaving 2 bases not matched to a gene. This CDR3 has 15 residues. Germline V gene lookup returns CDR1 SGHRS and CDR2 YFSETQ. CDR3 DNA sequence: TGCGCCAGCAGCTTGTCCGGGAGGGCCTACAATGAGCAGTTCTTC. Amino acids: CASSLSGRAYNEQFF.

The CDR3 DNA sequence: TGTGCCACCAGCGTCCCGGGAGTGGGCAAAAACATTCAGTACTTC. Translated, it gives CATSVPGVGKNIQYF. V usage is TRBV15 and J usage is TRBJ2-4; D might be TRBD2 (6 bases). CDR3 length equals 15 residues. CDR1 LNHNV and CDR2 YYDKDF come from the germline V gene (reference sequence). The V end was cut by 5 bases, the J end by 3 bases, with 14 bases between.

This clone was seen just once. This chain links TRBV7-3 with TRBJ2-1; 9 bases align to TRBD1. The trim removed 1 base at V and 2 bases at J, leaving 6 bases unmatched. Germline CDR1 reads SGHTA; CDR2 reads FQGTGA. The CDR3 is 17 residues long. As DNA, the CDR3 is TGTGCCAGCAGCTTAAGGGGGGACAGGGATCCCTACAATGAGCAGTTCTTC. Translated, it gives CASSLRGDRDPYNEQFF.

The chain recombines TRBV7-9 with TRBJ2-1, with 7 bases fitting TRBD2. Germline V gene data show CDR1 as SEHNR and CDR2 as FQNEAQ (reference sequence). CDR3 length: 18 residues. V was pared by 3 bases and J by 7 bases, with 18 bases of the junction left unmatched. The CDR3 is CASSLTVTGAGGMNEQFF. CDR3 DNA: TGTGCCAGCAGCTTGACCGTTACGGGAGCCGGGGGGATGAATGAGCAGTTCTTC.

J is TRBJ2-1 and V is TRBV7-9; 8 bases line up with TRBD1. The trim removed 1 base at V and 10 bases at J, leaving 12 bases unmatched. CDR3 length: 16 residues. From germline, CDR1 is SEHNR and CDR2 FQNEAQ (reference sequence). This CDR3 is CASSLGGRQGIREQFF. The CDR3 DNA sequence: TGTGCCAGCAGCTTAGGAGGTCGACAGGGGATTAGAGAGCAGTTCTTC.

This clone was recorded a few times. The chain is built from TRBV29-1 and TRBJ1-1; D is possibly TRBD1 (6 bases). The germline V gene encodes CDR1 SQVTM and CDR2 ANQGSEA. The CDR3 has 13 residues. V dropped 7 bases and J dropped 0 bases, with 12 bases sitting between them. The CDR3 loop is CSASGHMNTEAFF. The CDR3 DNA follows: TGCAGCGCCTCGGGACACATGAACACTGAAGCTTTCTTT.

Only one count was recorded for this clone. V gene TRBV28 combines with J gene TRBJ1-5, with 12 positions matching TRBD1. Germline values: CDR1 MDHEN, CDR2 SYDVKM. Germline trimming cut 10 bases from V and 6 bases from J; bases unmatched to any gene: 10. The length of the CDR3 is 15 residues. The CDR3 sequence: CAINPGTGGSQPQHF. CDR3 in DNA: TGTGCCATCAACCCCGGGACAGGGGGCTCTCAGCCCCAGCATTTT.

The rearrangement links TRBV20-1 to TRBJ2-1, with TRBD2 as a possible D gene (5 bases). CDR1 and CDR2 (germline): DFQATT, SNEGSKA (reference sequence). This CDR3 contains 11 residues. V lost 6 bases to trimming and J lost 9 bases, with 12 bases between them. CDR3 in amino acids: CSAIRDFEQFF. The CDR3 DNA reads TGCAGTGCCATACGGGATTTTGAGCAGTTCTTC.

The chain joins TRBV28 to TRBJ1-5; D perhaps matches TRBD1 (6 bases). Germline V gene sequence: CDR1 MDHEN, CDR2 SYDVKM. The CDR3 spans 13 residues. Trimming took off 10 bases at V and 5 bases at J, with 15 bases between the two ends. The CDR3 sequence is CAILQPGDQPQHF. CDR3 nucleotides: TGTGCCATCCTTCAGCCAGGGGATCAGCCCCAGCATTTT. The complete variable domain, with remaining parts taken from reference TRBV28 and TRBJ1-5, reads DVKVTQSSRYLVKRTGEKVFLECVQDMDHENMFWYRQDPGLGLRLIYFSYDVKMKEKGDIPEGYSVSREKKERFSLILESASTNQTSMYLCAILQPGDQPQHFGDGTRLSIL.

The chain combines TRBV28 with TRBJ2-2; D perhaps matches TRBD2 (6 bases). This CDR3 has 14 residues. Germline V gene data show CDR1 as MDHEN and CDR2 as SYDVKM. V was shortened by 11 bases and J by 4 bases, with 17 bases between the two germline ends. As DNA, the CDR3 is TGTGCCGTTGGGACTTTGAAGAGCACCGGGGAGCTGTTTTTT. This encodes CAVGTLKSTGELFF.

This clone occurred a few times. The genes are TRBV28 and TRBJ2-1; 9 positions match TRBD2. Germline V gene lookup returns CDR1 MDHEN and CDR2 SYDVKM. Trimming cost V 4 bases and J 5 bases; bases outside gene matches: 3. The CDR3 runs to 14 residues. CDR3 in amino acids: CASSSVAGDNEQFF. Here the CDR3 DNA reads TGTGCCAGCAGTTCAGTAGCGGGAGACAATGAGCAGTTCTTC.

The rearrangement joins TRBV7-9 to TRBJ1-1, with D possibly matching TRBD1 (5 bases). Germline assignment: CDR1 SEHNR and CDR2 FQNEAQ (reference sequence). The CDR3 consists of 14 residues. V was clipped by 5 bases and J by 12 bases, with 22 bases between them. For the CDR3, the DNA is TGTGCCAGCAGCCCCAACTTGGACATAAAGAGCTCTTTCTTT. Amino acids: CASSPNLDIKSSFF.

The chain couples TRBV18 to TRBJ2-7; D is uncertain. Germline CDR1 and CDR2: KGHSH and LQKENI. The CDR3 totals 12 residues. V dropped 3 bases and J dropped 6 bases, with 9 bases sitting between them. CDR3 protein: CASSPRLGEQYF. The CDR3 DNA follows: TGTGCCAGCTCACCTCGACTCGGCGAGCAGTACTTC.

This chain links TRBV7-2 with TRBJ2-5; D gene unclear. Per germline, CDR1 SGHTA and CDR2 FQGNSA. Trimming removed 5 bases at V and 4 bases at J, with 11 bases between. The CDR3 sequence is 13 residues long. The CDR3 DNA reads TGTGCCAGCAGCCCGCGCCCTCCAGAGACCCAGTACTTC. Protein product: CASSPRPPETQYF.

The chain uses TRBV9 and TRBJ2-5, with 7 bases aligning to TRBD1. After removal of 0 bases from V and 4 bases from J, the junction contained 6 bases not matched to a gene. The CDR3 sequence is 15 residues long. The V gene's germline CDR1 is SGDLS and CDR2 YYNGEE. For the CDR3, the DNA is TGTGCCAGCAGCGTAGATGAAGGGGGCGGAGAGACCCAGTACTTC. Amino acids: CASSVDEGGGETQYF. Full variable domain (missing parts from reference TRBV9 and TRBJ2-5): DSGVTQTPKHLITATGQRVTLRCSPRSGDLSVYWYQQSLDQGLQFLIQYYNGEERAKGNILERFSAQQFPDLHSELNLSSLELGDSALYFCASSVDEGGGETQYFGPGTRLLVL.

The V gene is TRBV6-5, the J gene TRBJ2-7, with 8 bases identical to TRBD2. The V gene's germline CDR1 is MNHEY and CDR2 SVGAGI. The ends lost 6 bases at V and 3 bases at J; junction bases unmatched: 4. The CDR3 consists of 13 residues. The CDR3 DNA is TGTGCCAGCAGAAGCGGGAGACTCTACGAGCAGTACTTC. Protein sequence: CASRSGRLYEQYF.

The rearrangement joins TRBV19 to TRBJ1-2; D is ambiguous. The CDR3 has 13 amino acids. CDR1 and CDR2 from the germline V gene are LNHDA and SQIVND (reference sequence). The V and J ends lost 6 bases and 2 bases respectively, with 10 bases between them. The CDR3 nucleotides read TGTGCCAGTAGGAGGAACAACAACTATGGCTACACCTTC. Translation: CASRRNNNYGYTF.

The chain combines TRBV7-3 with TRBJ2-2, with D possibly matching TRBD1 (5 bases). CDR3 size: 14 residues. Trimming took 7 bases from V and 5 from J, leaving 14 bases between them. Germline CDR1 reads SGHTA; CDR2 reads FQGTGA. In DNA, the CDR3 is TGTGCCAGCAAAGGGGTGATGGCGACCGGGGAGCTGTTTTTT. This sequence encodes CASKGVMATGELFF.

CDR3 bases: TGTGCCAGCAGCTTATACCTCGGACAGACTGGAAACACCATATATTTT. It specifies CASSLYLGQTGNTIYF. The chain couples TRBV7-9 to TRBJ1-3; TRBD1 is a possible D gene (6 bases). This CDR3 spans 16 amino acids. From germline, CDR1 is SEHNR and CDR2 FQNEAQ (reference sequence). Between the trimmed V and J ends, which lost 2 bases and 2 bases, there was a span of 13 bases.

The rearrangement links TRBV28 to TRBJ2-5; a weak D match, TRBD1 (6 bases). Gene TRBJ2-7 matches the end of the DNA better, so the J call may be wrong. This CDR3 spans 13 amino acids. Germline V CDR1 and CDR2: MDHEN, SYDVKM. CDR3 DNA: TGTGCCAGCAGCCATCCAGGGGCCTACGAGCAGTACTTC. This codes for CASSHPGAYEQYF.

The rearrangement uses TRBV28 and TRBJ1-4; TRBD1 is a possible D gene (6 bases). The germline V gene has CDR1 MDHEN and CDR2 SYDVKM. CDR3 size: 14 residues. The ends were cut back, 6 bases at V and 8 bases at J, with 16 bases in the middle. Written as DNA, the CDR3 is TGTGCCAGCAGGGATGACAGGTTTGGGGAAAAACTGTTTTTT. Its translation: CASRDDRFGEKLFF.